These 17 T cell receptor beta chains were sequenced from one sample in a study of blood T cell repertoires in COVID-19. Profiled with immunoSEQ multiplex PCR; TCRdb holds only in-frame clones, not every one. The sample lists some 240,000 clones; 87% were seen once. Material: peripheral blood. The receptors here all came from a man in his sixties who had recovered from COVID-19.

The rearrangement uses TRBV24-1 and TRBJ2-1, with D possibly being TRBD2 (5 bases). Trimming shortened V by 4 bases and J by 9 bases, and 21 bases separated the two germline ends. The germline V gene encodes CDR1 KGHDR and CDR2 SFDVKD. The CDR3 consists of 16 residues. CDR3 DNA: TGTGCCACCAGTGAACCCCAGCACGGGGTCTGGGGTGAGCAGTTCTTC. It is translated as CATSEPQHGVWGEQFF.

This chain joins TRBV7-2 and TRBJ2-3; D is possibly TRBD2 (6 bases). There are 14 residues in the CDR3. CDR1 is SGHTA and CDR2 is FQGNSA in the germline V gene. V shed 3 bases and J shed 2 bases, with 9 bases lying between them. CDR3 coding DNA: TGTGCCAGCAGCTTGGGACTTATCACAGATACGCAGTATTTT. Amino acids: CASSLGLITDTQYF.

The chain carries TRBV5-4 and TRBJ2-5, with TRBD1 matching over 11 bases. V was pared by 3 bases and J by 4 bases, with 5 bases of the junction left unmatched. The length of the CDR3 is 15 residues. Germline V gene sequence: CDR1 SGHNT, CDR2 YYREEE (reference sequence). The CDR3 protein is CASSSPGQGGETQYF. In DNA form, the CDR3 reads TGTGCCAGCAGCTCACCGGGACAGGGGGGAGAGACCCAGTACTTC.

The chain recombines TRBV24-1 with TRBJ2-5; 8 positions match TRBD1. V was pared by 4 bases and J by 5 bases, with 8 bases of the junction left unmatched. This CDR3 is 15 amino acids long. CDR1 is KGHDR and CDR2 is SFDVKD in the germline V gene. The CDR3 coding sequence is TGTGCCACCAGTGACCCGCAGGGGGCTGGGGAGACCCAGTACTTC. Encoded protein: CATSDPQGAGETQYF.

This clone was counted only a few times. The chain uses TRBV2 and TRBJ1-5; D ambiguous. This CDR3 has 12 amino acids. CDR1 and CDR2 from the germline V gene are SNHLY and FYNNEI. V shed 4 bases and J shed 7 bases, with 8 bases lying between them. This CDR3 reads CASSGEAQPQHF. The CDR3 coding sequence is TGTGCCAGCAGTGGGGAGGCCCAGCCCCAGCATTTT.

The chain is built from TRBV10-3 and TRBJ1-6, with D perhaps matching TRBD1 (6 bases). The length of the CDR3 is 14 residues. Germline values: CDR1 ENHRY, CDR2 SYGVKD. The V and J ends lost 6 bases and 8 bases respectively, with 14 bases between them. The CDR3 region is CAISRGRGDSPLHF. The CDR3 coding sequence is TGTGCCATCAGCAGGGGCAGAGGGGATTCACCCCTCCACTTT.

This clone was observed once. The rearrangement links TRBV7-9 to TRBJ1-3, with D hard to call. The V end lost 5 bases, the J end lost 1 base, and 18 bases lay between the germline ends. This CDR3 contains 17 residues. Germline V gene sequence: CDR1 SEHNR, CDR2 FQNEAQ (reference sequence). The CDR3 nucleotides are TGTGCCAGCAGCCCCCCATTGGCGGATGGATCTGGAAACACCATATATTTT. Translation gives CASSPPLADGSGNTIYF.

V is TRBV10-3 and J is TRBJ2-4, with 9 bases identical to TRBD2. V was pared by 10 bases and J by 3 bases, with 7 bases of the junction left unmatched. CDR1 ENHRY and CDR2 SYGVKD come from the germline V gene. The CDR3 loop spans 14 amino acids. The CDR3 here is CATGTSLDKNIQYF. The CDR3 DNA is TGTGCCACCGGGACTAGCCTCGACAAAAACATTCAGTACTTC.

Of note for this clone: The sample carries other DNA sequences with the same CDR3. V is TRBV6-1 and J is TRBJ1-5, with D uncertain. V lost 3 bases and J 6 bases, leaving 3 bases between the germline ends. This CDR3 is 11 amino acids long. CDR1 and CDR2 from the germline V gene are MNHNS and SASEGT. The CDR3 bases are TGTGCCAGCAGTGATATTCAGCCCCAGCATTTT. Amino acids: CASSDIQPQHF.

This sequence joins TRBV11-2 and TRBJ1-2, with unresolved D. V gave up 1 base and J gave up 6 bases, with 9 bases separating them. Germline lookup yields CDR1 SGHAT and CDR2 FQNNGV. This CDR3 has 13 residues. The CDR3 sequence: CASSLGGRDGYTF. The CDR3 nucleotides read TGTGCCAGCAGCTTAGGTGGGAGGGATGGCTACACCTTC.

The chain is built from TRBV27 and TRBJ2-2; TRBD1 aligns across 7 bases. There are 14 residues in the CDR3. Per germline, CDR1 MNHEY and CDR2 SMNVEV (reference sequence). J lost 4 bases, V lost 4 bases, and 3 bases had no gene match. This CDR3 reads CASSSYRGTGELFF. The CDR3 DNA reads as TGTGCCAGCAGTTCCTACAGGGGCACCGGGGAGCTGTTTTTT.

This CDR3 is CASSLIGGVQETQYF. In DNA form, the CDR3 reads TGCGCCAGCAGCTTGATTGGGGGGGTCCAAGAGACCCAGTACTTC. The rearrangement uses TRBV5-1 and TRBJ2-5, with TRBD2 matching over 7 bases. The germline gives CDR1 SGHRS, CDR2 YFSETQ. Trimming removed 1 base from V and 1 base from J; junction bases left unmatched: 4. The CDR3 is made up of 15 amino acids.

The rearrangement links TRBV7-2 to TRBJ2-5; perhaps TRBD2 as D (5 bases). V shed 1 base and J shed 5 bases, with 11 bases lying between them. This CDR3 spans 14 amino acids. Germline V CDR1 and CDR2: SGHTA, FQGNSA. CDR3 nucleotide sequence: TGTGCCAGCAGCTTAGTTTCTAGCCGGGAGACCCAGTACTTC. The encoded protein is CASSLVSSRETQYF.

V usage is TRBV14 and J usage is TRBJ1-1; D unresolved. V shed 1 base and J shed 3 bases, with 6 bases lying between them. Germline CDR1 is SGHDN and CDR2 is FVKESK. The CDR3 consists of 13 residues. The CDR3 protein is CASSQVPYTEAFF. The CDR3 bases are TGTGCCAGCAGCCAAGTCCCCTACACTGAAGCTTTCTTT.

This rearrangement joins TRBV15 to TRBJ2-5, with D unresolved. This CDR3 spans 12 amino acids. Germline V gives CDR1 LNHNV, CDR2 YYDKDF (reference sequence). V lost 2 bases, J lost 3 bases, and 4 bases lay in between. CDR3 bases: TGTGCCACCAGCAGACAGAAAGAGACCCAGTACTTC. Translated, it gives CATSRQKETQYF.

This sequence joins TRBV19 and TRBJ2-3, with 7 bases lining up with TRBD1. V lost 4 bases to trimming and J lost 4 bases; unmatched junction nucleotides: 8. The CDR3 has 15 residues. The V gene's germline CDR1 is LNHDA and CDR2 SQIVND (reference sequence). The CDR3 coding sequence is TGTGCCAGTAGTAGGGACAGTGGTTCGTCAGATACGCAGTATTTT. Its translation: CASSRDSGSSDTQYF.

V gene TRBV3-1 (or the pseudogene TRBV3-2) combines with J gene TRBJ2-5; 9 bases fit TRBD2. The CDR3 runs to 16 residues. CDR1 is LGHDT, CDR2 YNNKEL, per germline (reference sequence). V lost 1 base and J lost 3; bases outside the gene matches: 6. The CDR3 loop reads CASSQARSSGEETQYF. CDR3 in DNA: TGTGCCAGCAGCCAAGCTCGTTCTAGCGGGGAAGAGACCCAGTACTTC.